A selection of T cell receptor beta chains follows, all from one sample in a study of beta chain features in type 1 diabetes. Here immunoSEQ multiplex PCR was the method, and the copy in TCRdb shows in-frame clones only, minus some. The sample holds approximately 170,000 clones; 6.5% to 8.5% are singletons and the top ten take under 0.6%. Sequenced material: central memory CD4+ T cells from blood. The receptors come from a man in his late teens or twenties with type 1 diabetes. Each CDR3 is given with its conserved first and last residue. D genes are given only for firm matches.

v_call | d_call | cdr3_aa
TRBV6-5 | - | CASSYSRPARGGELFF
TRBV18 | TRBD2 | CASSPRGLAGGSSYNEQFF
TRBV5-4 | - | CASSSERSSYNEQFF
TRBV29-1 | - | CSVEPDIGGTDTQYF
TRBV18 | TRBD1 | CASSPSTGGDSLNEQFF
TRBV27 | - | CASTDRDKNNEQFF
TRBV18 | TRBD1 | CASSPPGQGRTYGYTF
TRBV5-6 | - | CASSLRGFNEKLFF
TRBV7-8 | - | CASSTQSGGYTF
TRBV30 | - | CAWEEGGTLTGTEAFF
TRBV19 | TRBD1 | CASSMGQGGEKLFF
TRBV25-1 | TRBD1 | CASSYQGDTEAFF
TRBV29-1 | TRBD1 | CSAKPGQGIGGTQYF
TRBV21-1 | - | CASSKEASGISSSGANVLTF
TRBV6-4 | - | CASSRLGSSTDTQYF
TRBV4-3 | - | CASSQGQLSNYGYTF
TRBV30 | - | CAWTFRLASAYNEQFF
TRBV11-3 | - | CASSLGGDTEAFF
TRBV5-1 | TRBD1 | CASTRQGEEQYF
TRBV9 | TRBD1 | CASSVGGQLFETQYF
TRBV27 | TRBD2 | CASSLGTSGETQYF
TRBV5-6 | - | CASRAGIRYGYTF
TRBV7-8 | TRBD2 | CASSDRIAGGSTDTQYF
TRBV6-1 | - | CASSANGGGRDRSYEQYF
TRBV30 | - | CAWSVPIGGSANYGYTF
TRBV28 | TRBD2 | CASSPSRGLAGGKNIQYF
TRBV7-2 | - | CASSPSGTQETQYF
TRBV7-2 | - | CASSLYHQPQHF
TRBV6-6 | TRBD2 | CASSQLSGRGTGELFF
TRBV2 | - | CASSRAIAQPQHF
TRBV5-4 | - | CASSSGERGKNIQYF
TRBV5-5 | - | CASSYGQQETQYF
TRBV6-6 | - | CASSAYSNQPQHF
TRBV7-8 | TRBD1 | CASRWQGQGGTGELFF
TRBV9 | TRBD1 | CASSVQAGGTGELFF
TRBV7-2 | - | CASSANRAGSNQPQHF
TRBV15 | TRBD1 | CATSRDRVSYEQYF
TRBV7-2 | - | CASSLDGSDREQFF
TRBV18 | TRBD2 | CASSPLAGESYEQYF
TRBV11-2 | TRBD2 | CASNPLGRGEDTQYF
TRBV5-6 | TRBD1 | CASSWDRSSYEQYF
TRBV5-1 | TRBD2 | CASSLTSGGFNEQFF
TRBV7-2 | - | CASSMQRKETQYF